Each of the 13 T cell receptor beta chains below was sequenced from the same sample in a study of shared clonotypes between healthy human individuals. Positively selected for CCR7, the CD45RO-negative cells used as naive CD8 cells excluded terminally differentiated effector memory CD45RA+ cells. Profiling relied on immunoSEQ multiplex PCR, and the TCRdb table lists in-frame clones only, not all of them. In the table there are approximately 2,200,000 clones, about 92% of which are singletons. Sequences were obtained from naive CD8+ T cells from PBMCs. The receptor set was obtained from a man younger than 35 in good health. Some clones in this sample may be carry-over from other donors' samples.

The chain carries TRBV4-1 and TRBJ2-7, with TRBD2 matching over 8 bases. Germline CDR1 and CDR2: MGHRA and YSYEKL. The length of the CDR3 is 20 residues. V shed 2 bases and J 1 base; nucleotides not matched to a gene: 19. Written as DNA, the CDR3 is TGCGCCAGCAGCCAATTAAAGCGAAGACTAGCGCCTCGCTCTTCCTACGAGCAGTACTTC. Translation: CASSQLKRRLAPRSSYEQYF.

The chain combines TRBV4-3 with TRBJ1-2; tentative D call: TRBD1 (6 bases). V shed 1 base and J shed 3 bases, with 9 bases lying between them. This CDR3 region has 14 residues. Germline V gives CDR1 LGHNA, CDR2 YSLEER. The CDR3: CASSQAGADYGYTF. As DNA, the CDR3 is TGCGCCAGCAGCCAAGCAGGGGCGGACTATGGCTACACCTTC.

The chain joins TRBV7-8 to TRBJ2-6; weak D call: TRBD2 (6 bases). Per the germline V gene, CDR1 is SGHVS and CDR2 is FQNEAQ. Trimming pared 4 bases from V and 3 bases from J, leaving 10 bases between. The length of the CDR3 is 15 residues. CDR3 loop: CASSSGGRGANVLTF. In DNA form, the CDR3 reads TGTGCCAGCAGCTCCGGGGGACGTGGGGCCAACGTCCTGACTTTC.

This chain uses TRBV18 with TRBJ1-1, with D perhaps TRBD1 (5 bases). Trimming pared 2 bases from V and 1 base from J, leaving 8 bases between. This CDR3 has 14 amino acids. Germline V CDR1 and CDR2: KGHSH, LQKENI. CDR3 DNA: TGTGCCAGCTCACCAGGGGGGGGGAACACTGAAGCTTTCTTT. Residues: CASSPGGGNTEAFF.

The chain recombines TRBV29-1 with TRBJ2-7; TRBD1 aligns across 8 bases. CDR3 length equals 12 residues. The junction had 8 bases not matched to a gene; V was cut back by 7 bases and J by 6 bases. From germline, CDR1 is SQVTM and CDR2 ANQGSEA. DNA for the CDR3: TGCAGCGCGGGGACAGGAGTAAGCGAGCAGTACTTC. This translates into CSAGTGVSEQYF.

The rearrangement uses TRBV19 and TRBJ2-7; 8 bases fit TRBD2. With V trimmed by 2 bases and J by 2 bases, 5 bases remained unmatched. CDR3 length: 15 residues. Germline V gene sequence: CDR1 LNHDA, CDR2 SQIVND (reference sequence). CDR3 sequence reads: CASSITSGGPYEQYF. DNA of the CDR3: TGTGCCAGTAGTATAACTAGCGGCGGTCCCTACGAGCAGTACTTC.

The chain is built from TRBV19 and TRBJ2-1; the D gene is possibly TRBD2 (5 bases). CDR1 is LNHDA and CDR2 is SQIVND in the germline V gene (reference sequence). V lost 2 bases, J lost 3 bases, and 14 bases lay in between. This CDR3 is built from 16 residues. CDR3 amino acids: CASSIYLGRGYNEQFF. The CDR3 DNA is TGTGCCAGTAGTATATATCTGGGGAGAGGCTACAATGAGCAGTTCTTC.

The gene calls are TRBV27 and TRBJ2-1; D is perhaps TRBD2 (6 bases). Trimming stripped 5 bases from V and 9 bases from J, with 20 bases between. This CDR3 region has 15 residues. CDR1 and CDR2 (germline): MNHEY, SMNVEV (reference sequence). The chain's CDR3 is CASSPRTGDPSEQFF. As DNA, the CDR3 is TGTGCCAGCAGTCCCCGGACGGGGGACCCCAGTGAGCAGTTCTTC.

V is TRBV30 and J is TRBJ2-7; tentatively, D is TRBD1 or TRBD2 (5 bases each). This CDR3 is built from 13 residues. Trimming removed 6 bases from V and 0 bases from J, with 12 bases in between. Germline V gives CDR1 GTSNPN, CDR2 SVGIG (reference sequence). CDR3 region: CACWDGGSYEQYF. CDR3 sequence (DNA): TGTGCCTGCTGGGACGGAGGCTCCTACGAGCAGTACTTC.

The chain links TRBV5-1 to TRBJ1-4; 7 nucleotides align to TRBD1. This CDR3 region has 15 residues. The V and J ends lost 4 bases and 4 bases, in that order; junction bases with no gene match: 7. Germline CDR1 reads SGHRS; CDR2 reads YFSETQ. The CDR3 DNA reads as TGCGCCAGCAGCCGTGGACAGGAAAATAATGAAAAACTGTTTTTT. Translating it yields CASSRGQENNEKLFF.

The chain has TRBV29-1 and TRBJ2-7; the D gene is possibly TRBD1 (7 bases). This CDR3 has 14 residues. With 8 bases removed from V and 1 base from J, the gap between germline ends came to 18 bases. Germline V gene data show CDR1 as SQVTM and CDR2 as ANQGSEA. The CDR3 here is CSTRGGGDSYEQYF. Written as DNA, the CDR3 is TGCAGCACCCGAGGGGGCGGGGATTCCTACGAGCAGTACTTC.

The rearrangement joins TRBV29-1 to TRBJ2-1, with 8 bases matching TRBD2. CDR1 is SQVTM and CDR2 is ANQGSEA in the germline V gene. V gave up 4 bases and J gave up 0 bases; unmatched junction bases: 11. CDR3 length equals 17 residues. The CDR3 region has the DNA TGCAGCGTTGCCCTAGCGGGCCGCCGCCTCTCCTACAATGAGCAGTTCTTC. This sequence encodes CSVALAGRRLSYNEQFF.

The rearrangement uses TRBV10-2 and TRBJ2-1; TRBD2 matches at 15 bases. The CDR3 has 16 residues. Germline assignment: CDR1 WSHSY and CDR2 SAAADI. V lost 8 bases to trimming and J lost 5 bases; unmatched junction nucleotides: 7. CDR3 DNA sequence: TGCGCCAGCTTTGGCCGGACTAGCGGGGGGGACAATGAGCAGTTCTTC. Translating it yields CASFGRTSGGDNEQFF.